This T cell receptor beta chain comes out of a study of blood T cell repertoires in COVID-19. Study at large: From T cells, B-cell-depleted T cells, or PBMCs came the material, which was cDNA or gDNA.

Germline CDR1 is LGHDT and CDR2 is YNNKEL (reference sequence). After removal of 2 bases from V and 8 bases from J, the junction contained 11 bases not matched to a gene. This CDR3 contains 16 residues. Source study methods: Amplification of reference gene primers provided the estimated nucleated cell counts. The protocol was immunoSEQ multiplex PCR, while the TCRdb copy is restricted to in-frame clones and leaves out a portion. V and J calls and clone size come straight from that table; D and trimming were deduced from the DNA. The table lists roughly 230,000 clones, approximately 89% of them singletons, with 4% to 5% in the top ten.

This TCR derives from a woman aged 40 to 49 who had recovered from COVID-19. The V gene is TRBV3-1 (or the pseudogene TRBV3-2), the J gene TRBJ1-4; 7 positions match TRBD1. The sequenced sample was peripheral blood. The CDR3 region is CASSQKRQGGYEKLFF. As DNA, the CDR3 is TGTGCCAGCAGCCAAAAGCGACAGGGAGGCTACGAAAAACTGTTTTTT.